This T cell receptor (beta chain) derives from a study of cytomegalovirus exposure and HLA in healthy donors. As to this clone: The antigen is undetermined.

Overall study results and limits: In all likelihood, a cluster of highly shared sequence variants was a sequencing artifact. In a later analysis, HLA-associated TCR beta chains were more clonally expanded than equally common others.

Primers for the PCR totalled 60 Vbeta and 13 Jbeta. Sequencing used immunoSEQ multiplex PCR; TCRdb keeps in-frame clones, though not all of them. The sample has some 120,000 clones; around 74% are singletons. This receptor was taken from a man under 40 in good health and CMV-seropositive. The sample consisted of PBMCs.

The CDR3 reads CASSPSQDRLTRGYTF. CDR3 bases: TGCGCCAGCAGCCCTAGTCAGGACAGGCTTACCCGGGGCTACACCTTC. The chain employs TRBV4-3 and TRBJ1-2; 7 positions agree with TRBD1. V was pared by 4 bases and J by 8 bases, with 16 bases of the junction left unmatched. Germline V gene data show CDR1 as LGHNA and CDR2 as YSLEER. The CDR3 sequence is 16 residues long.